This is a list of T cell receptor beta chains from one sample in a study of human T cells and chemical hapten exposure. TCRdb processed the RACE reads anew with MiXCR; each CDR3 protein has one entry. This sample yields under 450,000 distinct CDR3 sequences, of which 4% to 5.5% are seen a single time; roughly 2.4% belongs to the top ten. The input for sequencing was whole blood, taken in connection with sensitization to the hapten diphenylcyclopropenone (DPC). These receptors originate from a woman aged 50 to 65 with alopecia areata. Some clones in this sample may be carry-over from other donors' samples. CDR3s include the opening cysteine and the closing phenylalanine or tryptophan. The order of the fields is V gene, clone size, J gene, CDR3 protein. Size is omitted from some rows. Given values are once, few, many or a class for expanded clones.

v_call: TRBV28; clone_size: once; j_call: TRBJ1-1; cdr3_aa: CASSKRDREYTEAFF
v_call: TRBV5-1; clone_size: .; j_call: TRBJ1-1; cdr3_aa: CASSLALGAGNTEAFF
v_call: TRBV6-6; clone_size: many; j_call: TRBJ1-2; cdr3_aa: CASTPDGSYGYTF
v_call: TRBV5-1; clone_size: many; j_call: TRBJ1-3; cdr3_aa: CASSLAPDSSGNTIYF
v_call: TRBV7-2; clone_size: many; j_call: TRBJ1-6; cdr3_aa: CASSTTGAYNSPLHF
v_call: TRBV7-6; clone_size: .; j_call: TRBJ1-4; cdr3_aa: CASSLGHYATNEKLFF
v_call: TRBV5-1; clone_size: .; j_call: TRBJ2-7; cdr3_aa: CASSFREKIYEQYF
v_call: TRBV12-3/TRBV12-4; clone_size: many; j_call: TRBJ1-2; cdr3_aa: CASSARDGSHYGYTF
v_call: TRBV28; clone_size: few; j_call: TRBJ1-3; cdr3_aa: CASSPNYGGSSGNTIYF
v_call: TRBV13; clone_size: .; j_call: TRBJ1-1; cdr3_aa: CASGRGGFGTEAFF
v_call: TRBV4-3; clone_size: .; j_call: TRBJ2-2; cdr3_aa: CASSQDGRGGNTGELFF
v_call: TRBV3-1; clone_size: many; j_call: TRBJ2-3; cdr3_aa: CASSRGRAIRTDTQYF
v_call: TRBV11-2; clone_size: .; j_call: TRBJ2-7; cdr3_aa: CASSAGRRGEQYF
v_call: TRBV29-1; clone_size: many; j_call: TRBJ1-6; cdr3_aa: CSVRQGDAYNSPLHF
v_call: TRBV19; clone_size: many; j_call: TRBJ2-7; cdr3_aa: CASSQTGISYEQYF
v_call: TRBV5-6; clone_size: many; j_call: TRBJ1-5; cdr3_aa: CASSLAAAGPQPQHF
v_call: TRBV3-1; clone_size: .; j_call: TRBJ1-1; cdr3_aa: CASSYGGHTEAFF
v_call: TRBV11-2; clone_size: many; j_call: TRBJ2-5; cdr3_aa: CASTGRGPGETQYF
v_call: TRBV6-4; clone_size: many; j_call: TRBJ2-2; cdr3_aa: CASSQKPSGELFF
v_call: TRBV10-1; clone_size: .; j_call: TRBJ2-7; cdr3_aa: CASSQGPGQGAYEQYF
v_call: TRBV20-1; clone_size: .; j_call: TRBJ2-7; cdr3_aa: CSASPTVSSYEQYF
v_call: TRBV4-2; clone_size: many; j_call: TRBJ1-6; cdr3_aa: CASSQGLKPLHF